The 17 T cell receptor beta chains given below trace back to one sample, sequenced in a study of OX40 agonist ivuxolimab in advanced cancers. Libraries were made using the immunoSEQ multiplex PCR assay. What TCRdb holds here is the immuneACCESS table cut down to in-frame rearrangements. Part of the clones is not present; checked against another copy, under half of the missing clones reflect an unresolved V gene, and the others are unexplained. The sample has over 85,000 clones on record, roughly 91% of them singletons. Jointly, the top ten make up roughly 0.31% of the sample. The material sequenced was CD4+ or CD8+ T cells sorted from blood, taken in a trial of the OX40 agonist ivuxolimab. Receptors originate from an adult with an advanced solid tumor such as melanoma, head and neck, liver or kidney cancer.

This sequence joins TRBV5-1 and TRBJ1-3; D uncertain. V gave up 1 base and J gave up 1 base, with 12 bases separating them. This CDR3 comprises 16 residues. Germline CDR1 and CDR2: SGHRS and YFSETQ. The CDR3 nucleotides read TGCGCCAGCAGCTTGAATGGAGGGAGGTCTGGAAACACCATATATTTT. This codes for CASSLNGGRSGNTIYF.

This clone was seen only once. The chain links TRBV2 to TRBJ1-1; TRBD1 is a possible D gene (6 bases). V was pared by 6 bases and J by 1 base, with 9 bases between. CDR3 length equals 13 residues. The germline CDR1 and CDR2 sequences are SNHLY and FYNNEI. For the CDR3, the DNA is TGTGCCAGCAGGAGGGACAAGAACACTGAAGCTTTCTTT. Amino acids: CASRRDKNTEAFF.

Worth noting for this clone: The same CDR3 can be traced to other DNA sequences in this sample. This sequence joins TRBV5-6 and TRBJ1-5; no definite D call. Trimming shortened V by 2 bases and J by 0 bases, and 6 bases separated the two germline ends. Looked up from germline, CDR1 is SGHDT and CDR2 is YYEEEE. This CDR3 is 14 amino acids long. CDR3 loop: CASSFRASNQPQHF. As DNA, the CDR3 is TGTGCCAGCAGCTTTCGGGCTAGCAATCAGCCCCAGCATTTT.

V gene TRBV28 combines with J gene TRBJ2-1, with 14 bases lining up with TRBD2. Germline V lookup: CDR1 MDHEN, CDR2 SYDVKM. There are 17 residues in the CDR3. J lost 4 bases, V lost 5 bases, and 7 bases had no gene match. In nucleotides, the CDR3 is TGTGCCAGCAGTCTAGGACTAGCGGGAGGTAGGTACAATGAGCAGTTCTTC. Encoded protein: CASSLGLAGGRYNEQFF.

The chain is built from TRBV18 and TRBJ1-2; 12 bases fit TRBD1. Germline assignment: CDR1 KGHSH and CDR2 LQKENI. CDR3 size: 14 residues. J gave up 7 bases and V 2 bases, and 2 bases lay outside the gene matches. CDR3 sequence reads: CASSPGDRGPGYTF. The CDR3 nucleotides are TGTGCCAGCTCACCAGGGGACAGGGGGCCTGGCTACACCTTC.

The rearrangement uses TRBV30 and TRBJ2-1; 11 nucleotides align to TRBD2. Trimming removed 3 bases from V and 7 bases from J; junction bases left unmatched: 20. From germline, CDR1 is GTSNPN and CDR2 SVGIG (reference sequence). The CDR3 has 19 residues. CDR3 nucleotide sequence: TGTGCCTGGAGCGCGAGCCTTTACTTACTAGCGGGAGCGTCGAATGAGCAGTTCTTC. This translates into CAWSASLYLLAGASNEQFF.

J is TRBJ2-1 and V is TRBV6-5, with TRBD2 matching over 10 bases. The CDR3 extends over 15 amino acids. Trimming cost V 4 bases and J 3 bases; bases outside gene matches: 3. The germline gives CDR1 MNHEY, CDR2 SVGAGI. The CDR3 sequence is CASSLTSGLYNEQFF. In nucleotides, the CDR3 is TGTGCCAGCAGTTTGACTAGCGGGCTCTACAATGAGCAGTTCTTC.

The genes are TRBV5-5 and TRBJ2-7; 10 nucleotides align to TRBD1. CDR3 length equals 14 residues. The trim removed 3 bases at V and 5 bases at J, leaving 5 bases unmatched. CDR1 and CDR2 from the germline V gene are SGHKS and YYEKEE (reference sequence). CDR3 sequence (DNA): TGTGCCAGCAGCTCCGGGACAGGGGTCCACGAGCAGTACTTC. The encoded protein is CASSSGTGVHEQYF.

V usage is TRBV5-4 and J usage is TRBJ2-5; 10 bases align to TRBD2. The ends lost 4 bases at V and 3 bases at J; junction bases unmatched: 6. The germline V gene encodes CDR1 SGHNT and CDR2 YYREEE (reference sequence). The CDR3 length is 15 residues. The CDR3 DNA reads as TGTGCCAGCAGCCCCCGGACTAGCGGCAAAGAGACCCAGTACTTC. Its translation: CASSPRTSGKETQYF. The complete variable domain, with remaining parts taken from reference TRBV5-4 and TRBJ2-5, reads ETGVTQSPTHLIKTRGQQVTLRCSSQSGHNTVSWYQQALGQGPQFIFQYYREEENGRGNFPPRFSGLQFPNYSSELNVNALELDDSALYLCASSPRTSGKETQYFGPGTRLLVL.

This rearrangement joins TRBV15 to TRBJ2-4; 8 bases line up with TRBD1. The junction had 5 bases not matched to a gene; V was cut back by 0 bases and J by 7 bases. Germline V lookup: CDR1 LNHNV, CDR2 YYDKDF (reference sequence). CDR3 length: 15 residues. CDR3 sequence reads: CATSRDVQGANIQYF. For the CDR3, the DNA is TGTGCCACCAGCAGAGATGTTCAGGGGGCGAACATTCAGTACTTC.

The V and J genes are TRBV19 and TRBJ2-5, with 7 bases fitting TRBD1. Germline trimming cut 5 bases from V and 2 bases from J; bases unmatched to any gene: 5. Germline CDR1 reads LNHDA; CDR2 reads SQIVND (reference sequence). The CDR3 has 14 residues. CDR3 bases: TGTGCCAGTAGTTTTACAGGGGTACAAGAGACCCAGTACTTC. It yields the protein CASSFTGVQETQYF.

This clone was detected only once. The J gene is TRBJ1-2, the V gene TRBV29-1, with D tentatively TRBD1 (5 bases). CDR3 length: 13 amino acids. The V gene's germline CDR1 is SQVTM and CDR2 ANQGSEA. V lost 4 bases to trimming and J lost 4 bases, with 13 bases between them. Here the CDR3 reads CSVGGGTLYGYTF. The DNA of the CDR3 is TGCAGCGTTGGGGGAGGGACTCTCTATGGCTACACCTTC.

The chain uses TRBV7-3 and TRBJ2-6; D is uncertain. Trimming pared 2 bases from V and 2 bases from J, leaving 13 bases between. This CDR3 is 17 amino acids long. The germline V gene encodes CDR1 SGHTA and CDR2 FQGTGA. The CDR3 region has the DNA TGTGCCAGCAGCTTAGGTGGTTCCTTAACTGGGGCCAACGTCCTGACTTTC. Its translation: CASSLGGSLTGANVLTF.

This clone appeared a single time. The chain recombines TRBV15 with TRBJ2-3, with unresolved D. Trimming left V 4 bases short and J 7 bases short, with 9 bases between. Germline V gives CDR1 LNHNV, CDR2 YYDKDF (reference sequence). This CDR3 has 12 residues. The CDR3 region has the DNA TGTGCCACCAGCAACACTGGGAATACGCAGTATTTT. This encodes CATSNTGNTQYF.

This rearrangement joins TRBV7-9 to TRBJ2-5, with D perhaps matching TRBD1 (5 bases). V was trimmed by 4 bases and J by 2 bases, leaving 8 bases between them. The CDR3 sequence is 13 residues long. The germline gives CDR1 SEHNR, CDR2 FQNEAQ (reference sequence). CDR3 region: CASSSQAQETQYF. The CDR3 region has the DNA TGTGCCAGCAGCTCACAGGCTCAAGAGACCCAGTACTTC.

The rearrangement uses TRBV11-2 and TRBJ2-1, with a weak D call TRBD2 (6 bases). The germline V gene encodes CDR1 SGHAT and CDR2 FQNNGV. The CDR3 loop spans 15 amino acids. Trimming left V 0 bases short and J 6 bases short, with 12 bases between. The CDR3 reads CASSLDAGTFNEQFF. CDR3 DNA sequence: TGTGCCAGCAGCTTAGATGCGGGGACGTTCAATGAGCAGTTCTTC.

This clone was seen once. This chain links TRBV19 with TRBJ2-2, with D perhaps TRBD2 (5 bases). CDR1 LNHDA and CDR2 SQIVND come from the germline V gene (reference sequence). CDR3 length: 15 amino acids. The V and J ends lost 3 bases and 3 bases respectively, with 11 bases between them. CDR3 sequence: CASSIGESDTGELFF. The CDR3, as DNA: TGTGCCAGTAGTATCGGGGAGTCCGACACCGGGGAGCTGTTTTTT.